The 4 T cell receptor beta chains below come from one sample, sequenced in a study of T cell responses to AZD1222 COVID-19 vaccine (dated by TCRdb to the early 2020s). Receptor libraries were prepared by the immunoSEQ multiplex PCR assay. TCRdb re-hosts the immuneACCESS table, in-frame sequences only. Its copies lack some clones; in the studies checked, an unresolved V gene accounts for under half of them, and the cause for the rest is not known. In this sample the table shows fewer than 75,000 clones, under 95% of which occur a single time. The ten largest clones capture over 5.5% of the sample. The sample's time point label, in plain terms: about 28 days (+/-7) after the second vaccine dose. The meaning of the sample's treatment or condition label: meningococcal conjugate vaccine given as trial control. Material: peripheral blood, obtained 28 days after the second dose of the MenACWY control vaccine. The receptor source for this set is an adult who received the MenACWY meningococcal vaccine as a control.

The chain combines TRBV7-3 with TRBJ2-1; maybe TRBD2 (7 bases). Germline CDR1 reads SGHTA; CDR2 reads FQGTGA. The V end was cut by 4 bases, the J end by 0 bases, with 16 bases between. The CDR3 covers 17 residues. CDR3 residues: CASSSLTGGNSYNEQFF. The CDR3 nucleotides read TGTGCCAGCAGCTCCCTGACGGGGGGCAACTCCTACAATGAGCAGTTCTTC.

The CDR3 DNA reads TGTGCCAGCAGCTTAGAAGATGAGCAGTACTTC. As protein: CASSLEDEQYF. The chain couples TRBV7-9 to TRBJ2-7; no clear D gene. Germline lookup yields CDR1 SEHNR and CDR2 FQNEAQ (reference sequence). The CDR3 runs 11 residues. Trimming shortened V by 1 base and J by 7 bases, and 5 bases separated the two germline ends.

V gene TRBV2 combines with J gene TRBJ2-1; TRBD2 matches at 16 bases. CDR3 length: 17 residues. The V gene end was trimmed by 8 bases and the J gene end by 12 bases; junction bases not matched to a gene: 16. Germline V gene lookup returns CDR1 SNHLY and CDR2 FYNNEI. This CDR3 reads CASAAAGLAGGPSGQFF. In DNA form, the CDR3 reads TGTGCCAGCGCTGCGGCGGGACTAGCGGGAGGGCCCTCGGGGCAGTTCTTC.

The chain has TRBV28 and TRBJ1-5, with TRBD1 as a possible D gene (6 bases). CDR1 MDHEN and CDR2 SYDVKM come from the germline V gene. Trimming shortened V by 6 bases and J by 4 bases, and 10 bases separated the two germline ends. This CDR3 is 13 amino acids long. The CDR3 bases are TGTGCCAGCAGACAGGGCTTTAATCAGCCCCAGCATTTT. Translation: CASRQGFNQPQHF.